What follows are 30 T cell receptor beta chains derived from one specimen sequenced in a study of T cells in Graves' hyperthyroidism and ophthalmopathy. RNA transcripts were the template for amplifying TCR beta CDR3 regions. First-round RT-PCR targeting the TCR CDR3 was performed with the HTBI primer set. TCRdb used MiXCR to reprocess the multiplex PCR reads, holding one entry per CDR3 protein. The sample consists of about 640,000 distinct CDR3 sequences, about 20% of them appearing once. Input material: blood. These receptors were taken from a young man with Graves' ophthalmopathy.

This clonotype was seen many times. The chain employs TRBV20-1 and TRBJ2-7; D remains unclear. Trimming pared 5 bases from V and 6 bases from J, leaving 5 bases between. The CDR3 has 9 residues. Germline CDR1 DFQATT, CDR2 SNEGSKA (reference sequence). CDR3 protein: CSAGVEQYF. DNA of the CDR3: TGCAGTGCTGGAGTCGAGCAGTACTTC.

This sequence joins TRBV5-1 and TRBJ2-5; tentatively, D is TRBD2 (7 bases). The CDR3 is 14 amino acids. V was shortened by 4 bases and J by 4 bases, with 14 bases between the two germline ends. Germline lookup yields CDR1 SGHRS and CDR2 YFSETQ. The DNA of the CDR3 is TGCGCCAGCAGCCCTGGGGGGGCCGGAGAGACCCAGTACTTC. Amino acids: CASSPGGAGETQYF. The full variable domain, rest sourced from reference TRBV5-1 and TRBJ2-5, is KAGVTQTPRYLIKTRGQQVTLSCSPISGHRSVSWYQQTPGQGLQFLFEYFSETQRNKGNFPGRFSGRQFSNSRSEMNVSTLELGDSALYLCASSPGGAGETQYFGPGTRLLVL.

This clonotype was recorded many times. The gene calls are TRBV5-1 and TRBJ1-1; 7 bases map to TRBD1. Looked up from germline, CDR1 is SGHRS and CDR2 is YFSETQ. The CDR3 contains 15 residues. With 2 bases clipped from V and 0 bases from J, the junction kept 4 bases outside the gene matches. CDR3 DNA: TGCGCCAGCAGCTTCGGGGACAGCATGAACACTGAAGCTTTCTTT. It codes for CASSFGDSMNTEAFF.

This clonotype was observed at least ten times. The V gene is TRBV11-1, the J gene TRBJ2-1; D unresolved. CDR3 length equals 14 residues. Trimming pared 4 bases from V and 5 bases from J, leaving 12 bases between. Germline values: CDR1 SGHAT, CDR2 FQDESV (reference sequence). CDR3 residues: CASSSLRLNNEQFF. CDR3 nucleotide sequence: TGTGCCAGCAGCTCCCTTAGACTGAACAATGAGCAGTTCTTC.

This clonotype was found many times. The V gene is TRBV7-8, the J gene TRBJ2-3; D call uncertain. Looked up from germline, CDR1 is SGHVS and CDR2 is FQNEAQ. V dropped 5 bases and J dropped 7 bases, with 7 bases sitting between them. This CDR3 comprises 11 residues. The CDR3 DNA reads as TGTGCCAGCAGCCCTGCTTATACGCAGTATTTT. This encodes CASSPAYTQYF.

This clonotype was recorded at least ten times. The chain uses TRBV28 and TRBJ1-6, with TRBD1 identical over 11 bases. Germline CDR1 and CDR2: MDHEN and SYDVKM. The length of the CDR3 is 14 residues. J gave up 9 bases and V 6 bases, and 4 bases lay outside the gene matches. Here the CDR3 DNA reads TGTGCCAGCAGATCCGGGACAGGGGGTTCACCCCTCCACTTT. Translating gives CASRSGTGGSPLHF.

V and J are TRBV7-9 and TRBJ2-7, with 7 bases lining up with TRBD2. The germline gives CDR1 SEHNR, CDR2 FQNEAQ (reference sequence). This CDR3 contains 13 residues. Unmatched junction bases numbered 8, after V lost 5 bases and J lost 7 bases. CDR3 nucleotides: TGTGCCAGCAGCCTCTCGGGGGGAGGGGAGCAGTACTTC. It encodes CASSLSGGGEQYF.

This clonotype has just a few counts. The gene calls are TRBV6-2 or TRBV6-3 and TRBJ2-1; 12 bases are shared with TRBD2. The germline CDR1 and CDR2 sequences are MNHEY and SVGEGT. The CDR3 covers 15 residues. Trimming removed 7 bases from V and 5 bases from J; junction bases left unmatched: 6. The CDR3 here is CASTLGLAGDNEQFF. In DNA, the CDR3 is TGTGCCAGCACCCTGGGACTAGCGGGCGACAATGAGCAGTTCTTC.

The J gene is TRBJ2-5, the V gene TRBV19; 8 bases line up with TRBD1. Germline-derived CDR1 and CDR2 are LNHDA and SQIVND (reference sequence). V lost 3 bases to trimming and J lost 2 bases; unmatched junction nucleotides: 8. This CDR3 comprises 16 residues. CDR3 coding DNA: TGTGCCAGTAGTATTTCCGTGGGACAGGAGCAAGAGACCCAGTACTTC. This translates into CASSISVGQEQETQYF.

This clonotype has more than one count but fewer than ten. The J gene is TRBJ1-1, the V gene TRBV2, with D tentatively TRBD1 (5 bases). The V end lost 8 bases, the J end lost 0 bases, and 13 bases lay between the germline ends. The CDR3 is 14 amino acids. The germline gives CDR1 SNHLY, CDR2 FYNNEI. The CDR3 reads CASGRAGLNTEAFF. The DNA for the CDR3 is TGTGCCAGCGGACGAGCAGGGTTGAACACTGAAGCTTTCTTT.

As to this clonotype: Compared with germline, one end of the junction differs, possibly owing to a read error. J is TRBJ1-2 and V is TRBV19; D gene ambiguous. CDR1 is LNHDA, CDR2 SQIVND, per germline (reference sequence). This CDR3 is 12 amino acids long. This chain's CDR3 is CASSRRNYGCTF. The DNA for the CDR3 is TGTGCCAGTAGTCGACGGAACTATGGCTGCACCTTC.

The V and J genes are TRBV6-1 and TRBJ2-2; 8 bases map to TRBD2. The CDR3 extends over 18 amino acids. Germline V gene data show CDR1 as MNHNS and CDR2 as SASEGT. J was trimmed by 4 bases and V by 5 bases; bases with no gene match: 15. CDR3 in DNA: TGTGCCAGCAGTTCAATAAGAGCGGGAGTGATACGCACCGGGGAGCTGTTTTTT. This encodes CASSSIRAGVIRTGELFF.

This clonotype has only a few counts. V and J are TRBV10-3 and TRBJ2-3; TRBD2 aligns across 8 bases. V lost 7 bases and J lost 4; bases outside the gene matches: 4. The CDR3 is 13 residues long. Germline values: CDR1 ENHRY, CDR2 SYGVKD. The CDR3, as DNA: TGTGCCATCAAGGGCGGGAGGTCAGATACGCAGTATTTT. Residues: CAIKGGRSDTQYF.

Many counts were recorded for this clonotype. The chain links TRBV20-1 to TRBJ2-5, with TRBD1 matching over 8 bases. The V gene's germline CDR1 is DFQATT and CDR2 SNEGSKA (reference sequence). The CDR3 totals 14 residues. Trimming cost V 0 bases and J 4 bases; bases outside gene matches: 4. The CDR3 DNA reads as TGCAGTGCTAGAGAGGACAGGGTTCGAGAGACCCAGTACTTC. Its protein is CSAREDRVRETQYF.

This clonotype was detected ten times or more. This chain links TRBV20-1 with TRBJ1-2, with D uncertain. Germline values: CDR1 DFQATT, CDR2 SNEGSKA (reference sequence). Trimming left V 5 bases short and J 0 bases short, with 10 bases between. The CDR3 has 13 residues. The CDR3 nucleotides read TGCAGTGCTGGTGGGTCCACTAACTATGGCTACACCTTC. As protein: CSAGGSTNYGYTF.

CDR3 DNA sequence: TGCAGCGCAGGGACAAGCAAGGACACAGATACGCAGTATTTT. It encodes CSAGTSKDTDTQYF. The genes are TRBV29-1 and TRBJ2-3; possibly TRBD1 for D (6 bases). This CDR3 has 14 residues. Trimming left V 7 bases short and J 2 bases short, with 16 bases between. Germline V gene lookup returns CDR1 SQVTM and CDR2 ANQGSEA.

This clonotype was counted between two and nine times. The V call is TRBV6-1, the J call TRBJ1-5, with TRBD1 matching 7 bases. This CDR3 contains 12 residues. The germline CDR1 and CDR2 sequences are MNHNS and SASEGT. Trimming removed 11 bases from V and 5 bases from J; junction bases left unmatched: 6. CDR3 region: CADRDRYQPQHF. DNA of the CDR3: TGTGCCGACCGGGACAGATATCAGCCCCAGCATTTT.

The CDR3, as DNA: TGTGCCAGCACCCTGGGACAGGGAACTGGTGAAGCTTTCTTT. Protein product: CASTLGQGTGEAFF. This rearrangement joins TRBV7-2 to TRBJ1-1; 9 bases line up with TRBD1. Germline lookup yields CDR1 SGHTA and CDR2 FQGNSA. There are 14 residues in the CDR3. After removal of 7 bases from V and 7 bases from J, the junction contained 10 bases not matched to a gene.

The rearrangement uses TRBV10-2 and TRBJ1-4; maybe TRBD1 (6 bases). Trimming removed 5 bases from V and 0 bases from J, with 10 bases in between. The CDR3 is 15 residues long. In germline, CDR1 is WSHSY, CDR2 SAAADI. CDR3 coding DNA: TGCGCCAGCAGTAGGACAGACGCAACTAATGAAAAACTGTTTTTT. This sequence encodes CASSRTDATNEKLFF.

The rearrangement joins TRBV30 to TRBJ2-7; TRBD2 aligns across 15 bases. Unmatched junction bases numbered 8, after V lost 2 bases and J lost 9 bases. The CDR3 length is 15 residues. Germline loops: CDR1 GTSNPN, CDR2 SVGIG (reference sequence). CDR3 DNA sequence: TGTGCCTGGAGTCCTTTGGGACTAGCGGGAGGCCCGCAGTACTTC. This gives the protein CAWSPLGLAGGPQYF.

This clonotype was seen more than once but under ten times. The chain has TRBV4-1 and TRBJ2-7, with a possible D match to TRBD2 (6 bases). The germline gives CDR1 MGHRA, CDR2 YSYEKL. This CDR3 is 15 amino acids long. Trimming removed 2 bases at V and 0 bases at J, with 11 bases between. This CDR3 reads CASSQWGDPSYEQYF. The CDR3 DNA reads as TGCGCCAGCAGCCAATGGGGGGACCCCTCCTACGAGCAGTACTTC.

This clonotype was found many times. This chain joins TRBV11-2 and TRBJ2-1; D unresolved. Germline values: CDR1 SGHAT, CDR2 FQNNGV. The ends were cut back, 5 bases at V and 0 bases at J, with 17 bases in the middle. The CDR3 loop spans 17 amino acids. The CDR3 DNA reads as TGTGCCAGCAGCGCCTCTCCCACCCAGAGCTCCTACAATGAGCAGTTCTTC. Translating it yields CASSASPTQSSYNEQFF.

The chain joins TRBV6-1 to TRBJ1-4; 9 nucleotides line up with TRBD1. The CDR3 extends over 14 amino acids. The germline CDR1 and CDR2 sequences are MNHNS and SASEGT. Trimming removed 5 bases from V and 8 bases from J; junction bases left unmatched: 6. CDR3 DNA: TGTGCCAGCAGTCCCACAGGGGGCTTGGAAAAACTGTTTTTT. Its protein is CASSPTGGLEKLFF.

The rearrangement uses TRBV20-1 and TRBJ2-7; 9 bases align to TRBD1. Germline assignment: CDR1 DFQATT and CDR2 SNEGSKA (reference sequence). With V trimmed by 2 bases and J by 2 bases, 4 bases remained unmatched. The CDR3 is 14 amino acids. Written as DNA, the CDR3 is TGCAGTGCTAGATGGGGACAGGGTGCCTACGAGCAGTACTTC. Protein product: CSARWGQGAYEQYF.

The chain uses TRBV2 and TRBJ2-7; D gene unclear. Germline assignment: CDR1 SNHLY and CDR2 FYNNEI. V was trimmed by 2 bases and J by 4 bases, leaving 12 bases between them. This CDR3 is built from 14 residues. This chain's CDR3 is CASSEMETAYEQYF. For the CDR3, the DNA is TGTGCCAGCAGTGAAATGGAGACGGCGTACGAGCAGTACTTC.

This clonotype was counted a few times. This chain links TRBV5-6 with TRBJ2-7; unclear D gene. Germline V gene lookup returns CDR1 SGHDT and CDR2 YYEEEE. V was cut by 4 bases and J by 4 bases, with 6 bases left in between. This CDR3 comprises 11 residues. The CDR3 spells CASSRWYEQYF. The CDR3 DNA reads as TGTGCCAGCAGCCGTTGGTACGAGCAGTACTTC.

The chain has TRBV7-2 and TRBJ1-3; D uncertain. This CDR3 has 15 amino acids. Trimming pared 4 bases from V and 1 base from J, leaving 11 bases between. Germline CDR1 SGHTA, CDR2 FQGNSA. CDR3 bases: TGTGCCAGCAGCTCAACCGCGGGATCTGGAAACACCATATATTTT. This encodes CASSSTAGSGNTIYF.

The CDR3 protein is CASSLGQGARETQYF. For the CDR3, the DNA is TGCGCCAGCAGTCTGGGACAGGGGGCGCGGGAGACCCAGTACTTC. This chain connects TRBV4-1 to TRBJ2-5; 12 nucleotides align to TRBD1. This CDR3 contains 15 residues. Germline assignment: CDR1 MGHRA and CDR2 YSYEKL. Trimming at V came to 6 bases and at J to 5 bases, leaving 7 bases not matched to a gene.

This clonotype showed up just a few times. V usage is TRBV7-8 and J usage is TRBJ2-7, with 8 bases fitting TRBD1. Unmatched junction bases numbered 7, after V lost 4 bases and J lost 5 bases. The CDR3 is made up of 14 amino acids. Germline V gene sequence: CDR1 SGHVS, CDR2 FQNEAQ. The CDR3 DNA sequence: TGTGCCAGCAGCTCGACGGGACAGGTCCACGAGCAGTACTTC. It encodes CASSSTGQVHEQYF.

This clonotype has more than one count but fewer than ten. V and J are TRBV19 and TRBJ1-5; D not certain. The CDR3 loop spans 15 amino acids. Trimming shortened V by 2 bases and J by 4 bases, and 12 bases separated the two germline ends. The germline V gene has CDR1 LNHDA and CDR2 SQIVND (reference sequence). The CDR3 loop reads CASSITAAPNQPQHF. The CDR3 DNA is TGTGCCAGTAGTATAACTGCAGCACCAAATCAGCCCCAGCATTTT. The whole variable domain, filled in from reference TRBV19 and TRBJ1-5, reads DGGITQSPKYLFRKEGQNVTLSCEQNLNHDAMYWYRQDPGQGLRLIYYSQIVNDFQKGDIAEGYSVSREKKESFPLTVTSAQKNPTAFYLCASSITAAPNQPQHFGDGTRLSIL.